This entry lists 26 T cell receptor beta chains sequenced from one sample in a study of T cells after yellow fever vaccination (dated by TCRdb to about 2019). The library came from 5' RACE. The run used an Illumina HiSeq 2500. TCRdb cleaned the public reads at Q25 with fastp, built clones with MiXCR and kept in-frame beta chains. Under each unique CDR3 protein, matching rows form one entry showing the most common genes and DNA. The sample table shows 200,000 to 250,000 distinct CDR3 sequences, and less than 9% are seen once. The ten largest make up approximately 0.87% of the sample. Sample treatment or condition, as interpreted from the label and publication: live attenuated yellow fever vaccine strain. The specimen comprised CD4+ T cells sorted from PBMCs, sampled 15 days after the yellow fever booster vaccination. These receptor sequences come from a man between 25 and 39 years old who received the YFV17D yellow fever vaccine.

The V and J genes are TRBV24-1 and TRBJ2-1, with D possibly matching TRBD2 (6 bases). The germline gives CDR1 KGHDR, CDR2 SFDVKD. The length of the CDR3 is 16 residues. Trimming left V 3 bases short and J 4 bases short, with 15 bases between. The CDR3 region is CATSDTPGLRYNEQFF. The CDR3, as DNA: TGTGCCACCAGTGATACGCCGGGACTCCGTTACAATGAGCAGTTCTTC.

The chain uses TRBV28 and TRBJ1-1, with D perhaps TRBD1 (5 bases). The V gene's germline CDR1 is MDHEN and CDR2 SYDVKM. Trimming shortened V by 3 bases and J by 4 bases, and 12 bases separated the two germline ends. The CDR3 is 14 amino acids. CDR3 sequence (DNA): TGTGCCAGCAGTTTCATAGGGGACGGCACTGAAGCTTTCTTT. This translates into CASSFIGDGTEAFF. Drawing the rest from reference TRBV28 and TRBJ1-1, the complete variable domain is DVKVTQSSRYLVKRTGEKVFLECVQDMDHENMFWYRQDPGLGLRLIYFSYDVKMKEKGDIPEGYSVSREKKERFSLILESASTNQTSMYLCASSFIGDGTEAFFGQGTRLTVV.

At least ten counts were recorded for this clonotype. In nucleotides, the CDR3 is TGTGCCAGCAGCTTAAAGCGGGAGATTGGGAATGAGCAGTTCTTC. Translation gives CASSLKREIGNEQFF. The chain uses TRBV7-9 and TRBJ2-1; 8 positions agree with TRBD2. Germline V lookup: CDR1 SEHNR, CDR2 FQNEAQ (reference sequence). After removal of 2 bases from V and 7 bases from J, the junction contained 7 bases not matched to a gene. The CDR3 is 15 residues long.

This clonotype was observed many times. V is TRBV4-3 and J is TRBJ2-2, with D perhaps assigned TRBD1 or TRBD2 (5 bases each). The germline CDR1 and CDR2 sequences are LGHNA and YSLEER. Trimming removed 4 bases at V and 5 bases at J, with 23 bases between. The CDR3 sequence is 18 residues long. This chain's CDR3 is CASSRGGGAVLVTGELFF. CDR3 coding DNA: TGCGCCAGCAGCCGGGGTGGGGGAGCGGTATTGGTTACCGGGGAGCTGTTTTTT.

This clonotype was recorded a few times. The chain has TRBV4-3 and TRBJ2-7; 11 nucleotides line up with TRBD2. With V trimmed by 2 bases and J by 2 bases, 14 bases remained unmatched. The CDR3 runs 19 residues. Germline-derived CDR1 and CDR2 are LGHNA and YSLEER. CDR3 protein: CASSQSQGLAGGPAYEQYF. CDR3 DNA sequence: TGCGCCAGCAGCCAATCCCAGGGGCTAGCGGGAGGACCAGCCTACGAGCAGTACTTC.

This clonotype was recorded once. This may arise from a read error, as a much more abundant clone is one base away. The chain is built from TRBV11-2 and TRBJ2-7; D is unclear. From germline, CDR1 is SGHAT and CDR2 FQNNGV. The CDR3 extends over 12 amino acids. With 10 bases removed from V and 7 bases from J, the gap between germline ends came to 17 bases. CDR3 coding DNA: TGTGCCACCACGGATTCCATTTCGGAGCAGTACTTC. Protein sequence: CATTDSISEQYF.

This clonotype has a handful of counts. This sequence joins TRBV7-2 and TRBJ1-5; TRBD1 matches at 8 bases. CDR3 length equals 15 residues. Germline V lookup: CDR1 SGHTA, CDR2 FQGNSA. The V gene end was trimmed by 5 bases and the J gene end by 1 base; junction bases not matched to a gene: 4. The DNA of the CDR3 is TGTGCCAGCAGCCGAACAGGGGGAAGCAATCAGCCCCAGCATTTT. Its translation: CASSRTGGSNQPQHF.

This clonotype was recorded many times. The chain is built from TRBV25-1 and TRBJ1-1; the D gene is possibly TRBD1 (6 bases). Trimming removed 7 bases from V and 6 bases from J, with 15 bases in between. The CDR3 runs to 13 residues. The germline gives CDR1 MGHDK, CDR2 SYGVNS. This CDR3 is CASTEGGRAEAFF. Written as DNA, the CDR3 is TGTGCCAGCACCGAGGGGGGGCGCGCTGAAGCTTTCTTT.

Ten or more counts support this clonotype. The chain joins TRBV21-1 to TRBJ2-1; the DNA was not used to check the table's D call, TRBD1. TRBV21-1 represents a pseudogene. The length of the CDR3 is 15 residues. The CDR3 sequence is CASSKELPGWNEQFF. The CDR3, as DNA: TGTGCCAGCAGCAAAGAGTTACCGGGTTGGAATGAGCAGTTCTTC.

This clonotype was found a few times. The chain couples TRBV18 to TRBJ2-2, with a possible D match to TRBD2 (5 bases). The V gene lost 5 bases and the J gene lost 3 bases, with 10 bases spanning the gap. Germline V CDR1 and CDR2: KGHSH, LQKENI. This CDR3 contains 14 residues. Here the CDR3 reads CASSGLGDTGELFF. CDR3 nucleotide sequence: TGTGCCAGCTCAGGGCTCGGGGACACCGGGGAGCTGTTTTTT.

This clonotype was counted ten times or more. V and J are TRBV20-1 and TRBJ2-3; D perhaps matches TRBD1 (5 bases). V was clipped by 6 bases and J by 3 bases, with 10 bases between them. Per germline, CDR1 DFQATT and CDR2 SNEGSKA (reference sequence). The CDR3 contains 12 residues. DNA for the CDR3: TGCAGTGCGGTGCAGGGTACAGATACGCAGTATTTT. Residues: CSAVQGTDTQYF.

Ten or more counts support this clonotype. The CDR3 loop is CASSLWQGDQPQHF. The CDR3 coding sequence is TGTGCCAGCAGTTTGTGGCAGGGGGATCAGCCCCAGCATTTT. The chain couples TRBV27 to TRBJ1-5, with 7 bases identical to TRBD1. V shed 3 bases and J 5 bases; nucleotides not matched to a gene: 4. The CDR3 length is 14 residues. Looked up from germline, CDR1 is MNHEY and CDR2 is SMNVEV (reference sequence).

This clonotype was recorded a few times. The chain links TRBV7-2 to TRBJ2-1, with 14 bases lining up with TRBD2. Germline V gene sequence: CDR1 SGHTA, CDR2 FQGNSA. The junction had 4 bases not matched to a gene; V was cut back by 2 bases and J by 7 bases. The CDR3 sequence is 16 residues long. CDR3 nucleotides: TGTGCCAGCAGCTTACTCGGGACTAGCGGGAGAAATGAGCAGTTCTTC. It codes for CASSLLGTSGRNEQFF.

In its sample, this clonotype was seen a few times. The chain carries TRBV20-1 and TRBJ2-7, with TRBD2 matching 8 bases. After removal of 3 bases from V and 3 bases from J, the junction contained 4 bases not matched to a gene. Germline CDR1 is DFQATT and CDR2 is SNEGSKA (reference sequence). The CDR3 contains 13 residues. DNA of the CDR3: TGCAGTGCTAGGACAGCGGGAGTCTACGAGCAGTACTTC. This translates into CSARTAGVYEQYF.

This clonotype was counted at least ten times. This chain uses TRBV12-3 or TRBV12-4 with TRBJ2-7; TRBD1 matches 7 bases. V shed 5 bases and J 6 bases; nucleotides not matched to a gene: 4. The CDR3 covers 12 residues. DNA for the CDR3: TGTGCCAGCAGTACGACAGGGCTCGAGCAGTACTTC. Protein product: CASSTTGLEQYF.

This clonotype was observed at least ten times. J is TRBJ2-2 and V is TRBV12-3 or TRBV12-4; 7 nucleotides match TRBD2. The trim removed 6 bases at V and 0 bases at J, leaving 7 bases unmatched. CDR3 length equals 16 residues. CDR3 loop: CASSLLAGTNTGELFF. The CDR3, as DNA: TGTGCCAGCAGCCTCTTAGCGGGTACGAACACCGGGGAGCTGTTTTTT.

This clonotype has a handful of counts. The genes are TRBV11-1 and TRBJ2-2; D is possibly TRBD2 (5 bases). Trimming took off 0 bases at V and 4 bases at J, with 9 bases between the two ends. The CDR3 covers 15 residues. Germline-derived CDR1 and CDR2 are SGHAT and FQDESV (reference sequence). In nucleotides, the CDR3 is TGTGCCAGCAGCTTAGCGCAGGCGGGCACCGGGGAGCTGTTTTTT. Encoded protein: CASSLAQAGTGELFF.

This clonotype showed up just a few times. This chain links TRBV12-3 or TRBV12-4 with TRBJ2-2; a possible D gene is TRBD1 (7 bases). Trimming pared 6 bases from V and 4 bases from J, leaving 18 bases between. The CDR3 sequence is 16 residues long. CDR3 nucleotide sequence: TGTGCCAGCAGCTTTGGCGGGACAGTAATCACCGGGGAGCTGTTTTTT. Its translation: CASSFGGTVITGELFF.

This clonotype was found a few times. This chain connects TRBV11-3 to TRBJ2-5, with TRBD2 matching over 11 bases. The junction had 1 base not matched to a gene; V was cut back by 3 bases and J by 4 bases. This CDR3 is 14 amino acids long. Germline assignment: CDR1 SGHNT and CDR2 YENEEA. CDR3 nucleotides: TGTGCCAGCAGCTTGACTAGCGGGACAGAGACCCAGTACTTC. Translated: CASSLTSGTETQYF.

The rearrangement joins TRBV3-1 to TRBJ2-1, with TRBD1 matching over 7 bases. CDR3 length: 15 residues. Germline loops: CDR1 LGHDT, CDR2 YNNKEL (reference sequence). V lost 3 bases and J lost 7; bases outside the gene matches: 9. CDR3 amino acids: CASSHTRQGRNEQFF. Written as DNA, the CDR3 is TGTGCCAGCAGCCACACCCGACAGGGCAGGAATGAGCAGTTCTTC.

The chain uses TRBV9 and TRBJ2-7, with D possibly being TRBD2 (6 bases). Germline V CDR1 and CDR2: SGDLS, YYNGEE. This CDR3 is 15 amino acids long. V gave up 4 bases and J gave up 3 bases, with 17 bases separating them. Written as DNA, the CDR3 is TGTGCCAGCAGCCCCCGCCAGGACTATCACTACGAGCAGTACTTC. Translating gives CASSPRQDYHYEQYF.

This clonotype turned up a few times. In DNA, the CDR3 is TGTGCCACCAGTGATTTAGGAGAATTGTATTTCTTC. Amino acid sequence: CATSDLGELYFF. The V call is TRBV24-1, the J call TRBJ2-1; D is unresolved. Trimming removed 1 base at V and 16 bases at J, with 13 bases between. The V gene's germline CDR1 is KGHDR and CDR2 SFDVKD. The CDR3 spans 12 residues.

The chain employs TRBV29-1 and TRBJ1-2; D ambiguous. Per germline, CDR1 SQVTM and CDR2 ANQGSEA. The CDR3 consists of 11 residues. The V end was cut by 7 bases, the J end by 5 bases, with 11 bases between. The CDR3 coding sequence is TGCAGCGCGGGGATTGGGTATGGCTACACCTTC. Its protein product is CSAGIGYGYTF.

This clonotype has more than one count but fewer than ten. This chain uses TRBV6-5 with TRBJ2-1; D is possibly TRBD2 (5 bases). The germline V gene has CDR1 MNHEY and CDR2 SVGAGI. V lost 8 bases to trimming and J lost 11 bases, with 10 bases between them. The CDR3 is 10 amino acids. CDR3 region: CASGEFKQFF. For the CDR3, the DNA is TGTGCCAGCGGGGAGTTTAAGCAGTTCTTC.

V and J are TRBV7-2 and TRBJ1-1; D is uncertain. Germline V lookup: CDR1 SGHTA, CDR2 FQGNSA. The V end was cut by 1 base, the J end by 3 bases, with 18 bases between. The CDR3 is 17 amino acids. The DNA of the CDR3 is TGTGCCAGCAGCTTAGTGGGTGGGTGGAGAGCGGACACTGAAGCTTTCTTT. This gives the protein CASSLVGGWRADTEAFF.

At least ten counts were recorded for this clonotype. The chain employs TRBV15 and TRBJ2-3; weak D call: TRBD2 (5 bases). Germline CDR1 is LNHNV and CDR2 is YYDKDF (reference sequence). This CDR3 is 15 amino acids long. Trimming left V 11 bases short and J 6 bases short, with 24 bases between. CDR3 nucleotide sequence: TGTGCCCCAGGCTTGGCACGTAGCGTTTGCGATACGCAGTATTTT. Amino acid sequence: CAPGLARSVCDTQYF.